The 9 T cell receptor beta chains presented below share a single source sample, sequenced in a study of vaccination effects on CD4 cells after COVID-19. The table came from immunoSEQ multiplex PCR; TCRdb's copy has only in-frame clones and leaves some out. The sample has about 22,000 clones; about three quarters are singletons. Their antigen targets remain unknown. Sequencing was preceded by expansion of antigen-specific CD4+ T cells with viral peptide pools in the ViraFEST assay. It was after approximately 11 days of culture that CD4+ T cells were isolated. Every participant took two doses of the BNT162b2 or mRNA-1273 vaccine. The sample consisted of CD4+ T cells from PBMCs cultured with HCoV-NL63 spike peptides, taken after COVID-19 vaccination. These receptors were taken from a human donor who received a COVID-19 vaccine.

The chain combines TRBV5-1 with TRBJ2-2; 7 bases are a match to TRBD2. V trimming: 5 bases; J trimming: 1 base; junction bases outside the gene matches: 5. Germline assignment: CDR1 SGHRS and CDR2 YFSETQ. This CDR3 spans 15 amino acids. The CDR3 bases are TGCGCCAGCAGGCTATGGGGGGGGAACACCGGGGAGCTGTTTTTT. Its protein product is CASRLWGGNTGELFF.

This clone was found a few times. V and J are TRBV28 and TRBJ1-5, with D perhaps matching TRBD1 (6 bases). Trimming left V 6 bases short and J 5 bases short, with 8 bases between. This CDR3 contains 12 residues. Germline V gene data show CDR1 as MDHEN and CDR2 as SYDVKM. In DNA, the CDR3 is TGTGCCAGCAGGAACAGGGATCAGCCCCAGCATTTT. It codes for CASRNRDQPQHF.

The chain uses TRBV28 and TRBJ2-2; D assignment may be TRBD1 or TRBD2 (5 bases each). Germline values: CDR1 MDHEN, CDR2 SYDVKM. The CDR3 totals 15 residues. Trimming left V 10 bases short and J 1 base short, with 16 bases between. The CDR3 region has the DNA TGTGCCACCCCGGGACGGAGCAAGAACACCGGGGAGCTGTTTTTT. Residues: CATPGRSKNTGELFF.

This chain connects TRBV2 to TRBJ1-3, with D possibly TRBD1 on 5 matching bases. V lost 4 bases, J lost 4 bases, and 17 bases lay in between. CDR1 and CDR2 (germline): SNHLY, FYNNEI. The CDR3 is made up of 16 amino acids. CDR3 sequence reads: CASSVRGAGGGNTIYF. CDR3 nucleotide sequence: TGTGCCAGCAGTGTGCGCGGGGCAGGAGGGGGAAACACCATATATTTT.

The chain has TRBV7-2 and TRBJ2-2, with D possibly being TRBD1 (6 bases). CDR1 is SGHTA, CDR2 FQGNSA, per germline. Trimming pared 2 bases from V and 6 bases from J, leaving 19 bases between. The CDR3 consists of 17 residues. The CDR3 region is CASSLPLTGSQSGELFF. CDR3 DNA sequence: TGTGCCAGCAGCTTACCCTTGACAGGTTCCCAATCCGGGGAGCTGTTTTTT. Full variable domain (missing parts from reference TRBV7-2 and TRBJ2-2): GAGVSQSPSNKVTEKGKDVELRCDPISGHTALYWYRQSLGQGLEFLIYFQGNSAPDKSGLPSDRFSAERTGGSVSTLTIQRTQQEDSAVYLCASSLPLTGSQSGELFFGEGSRLTVL.

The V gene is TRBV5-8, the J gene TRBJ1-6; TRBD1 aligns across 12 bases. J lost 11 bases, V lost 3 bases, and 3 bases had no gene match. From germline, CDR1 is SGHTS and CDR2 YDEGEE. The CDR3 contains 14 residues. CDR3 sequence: CASSWDRGRTPLHF. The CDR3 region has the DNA TGTGCCAGCAGCTGGGACAGGGGGCGGACACCCCTCCACTTT.

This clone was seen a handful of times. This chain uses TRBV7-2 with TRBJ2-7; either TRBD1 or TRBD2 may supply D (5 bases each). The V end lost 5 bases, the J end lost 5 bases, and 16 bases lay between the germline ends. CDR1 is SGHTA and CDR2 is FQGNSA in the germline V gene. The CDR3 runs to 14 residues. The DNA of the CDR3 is TGTGCCAGCAGCCTGACGGGGACGAGCCACGAGCAGTACTTC. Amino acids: CASSLTGTSHEQYF.

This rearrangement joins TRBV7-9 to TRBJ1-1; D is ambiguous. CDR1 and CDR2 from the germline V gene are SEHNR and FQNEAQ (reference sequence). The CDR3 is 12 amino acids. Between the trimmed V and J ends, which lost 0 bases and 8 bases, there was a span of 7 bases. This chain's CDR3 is CASSLADYEAFF. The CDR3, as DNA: TGTGCCAGCAGCTTAGCCGATTACGAAGCTTTCTTT.

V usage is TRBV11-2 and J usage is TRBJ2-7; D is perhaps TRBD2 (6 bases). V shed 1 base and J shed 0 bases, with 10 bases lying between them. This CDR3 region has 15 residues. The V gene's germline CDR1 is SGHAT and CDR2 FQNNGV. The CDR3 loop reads CASSLVGGLSYEQYF. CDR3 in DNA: TGTGCCAGCAGCTTAGTTGGGGGACTCTCCTACGAGCAGTACTTC. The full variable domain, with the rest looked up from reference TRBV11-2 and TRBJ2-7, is EAGVAQSPRYKIIEKRQSVAFWCNPISGHATLYWYQQILGQGPKLLIQFQNNGVVDDSQLPKDRFSAERLKGVDSTLKIQPAKLEDSAVYLCASSLVGGLSYEQYFGPGTRLTVT.